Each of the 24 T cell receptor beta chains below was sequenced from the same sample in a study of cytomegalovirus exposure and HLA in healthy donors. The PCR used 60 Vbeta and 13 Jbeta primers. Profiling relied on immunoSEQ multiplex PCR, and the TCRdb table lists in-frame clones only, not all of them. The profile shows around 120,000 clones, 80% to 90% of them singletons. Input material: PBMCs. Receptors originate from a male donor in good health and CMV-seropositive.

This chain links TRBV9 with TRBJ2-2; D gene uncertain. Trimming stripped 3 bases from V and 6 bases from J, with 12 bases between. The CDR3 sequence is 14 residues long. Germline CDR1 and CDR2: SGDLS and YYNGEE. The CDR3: CASSGPPEPGELFF. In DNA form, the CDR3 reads TGTGCCAGCAGCGGTCCGCCAGAACCCGGGGAGCTGTTTTTT. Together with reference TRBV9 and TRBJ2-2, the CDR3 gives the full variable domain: DSGVTQTPKHLITATGQRVTLRCSPRSGDLSVYWYQQSLDQGLQFLIQYYNGEERAKGNILERFSAQQFPDLHSELNLSSLELGDSALYFCASSGPPEPGELFFGEGSRLTVL.

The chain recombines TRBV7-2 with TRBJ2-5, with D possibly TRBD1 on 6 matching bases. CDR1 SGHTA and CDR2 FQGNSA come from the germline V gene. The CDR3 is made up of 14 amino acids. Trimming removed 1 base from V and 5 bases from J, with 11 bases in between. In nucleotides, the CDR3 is TGTGCCAGCAGCTTAGTCAGGGGCGGCGAGACCCAGTACTTC. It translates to CASSLVRGGETQYF.

DNA for the CDR3: TGTGCCAGCAGCACGGGGGATACGCAGTATTTT. It is translated as CASSTGDTQYF. The V and J genes are TRBV6-5 and TRBJ2-3; D is perhaps TRBD2 (5 bases). Germline V gives CDR1 MNHEY, CDR2 SVGAGI. Trimming removed 6 bases at V and 6 bases at J, with 7 bases between. The CDR3 is made up of 11 amino acids.

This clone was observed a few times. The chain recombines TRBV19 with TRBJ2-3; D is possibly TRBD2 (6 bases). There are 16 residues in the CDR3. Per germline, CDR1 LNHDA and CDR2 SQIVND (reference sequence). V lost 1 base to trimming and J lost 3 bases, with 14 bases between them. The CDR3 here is CASSIGPGAGTDTQYF. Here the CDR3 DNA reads TGTGCCAGTAGTATAGGTCCGGGAGCTGGTACAGATACGCAGTATTTT.

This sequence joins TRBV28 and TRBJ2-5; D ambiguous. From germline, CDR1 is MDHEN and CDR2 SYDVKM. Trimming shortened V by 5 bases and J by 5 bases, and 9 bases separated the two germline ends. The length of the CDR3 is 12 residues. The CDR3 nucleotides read TGTGCCAGCAGTACTCCCGGGGAGACCCAGTACTTC. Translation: CASSTPGETQYF.

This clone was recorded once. The CDR3 region is CASSLETLSTGELFF. The DNA for the CDR3 is TGTGCCAGCAGCTTAGAAACATTGTCGACCGGGGAGCTGTTTTTT. The chain employs TRBV7-2 and TRBJ2-2; D remains ambiguous. Trimming removed 1 base at V and 5 bases at J, with 11 bases between. CDR3 length: 15 amino acids. Germline V gene sequence: CDR1 SGHTA, CDR2 FQGNSA.

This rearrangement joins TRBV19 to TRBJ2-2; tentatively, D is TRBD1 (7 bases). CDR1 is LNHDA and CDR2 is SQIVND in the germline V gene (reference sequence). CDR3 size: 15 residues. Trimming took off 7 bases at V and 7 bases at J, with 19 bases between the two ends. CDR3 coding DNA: TGTGCCAGTAACTTCGGAGGGGGCGAGATCGGGGAGCTGTTTTTT. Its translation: CASNFGGGEIGELFF.

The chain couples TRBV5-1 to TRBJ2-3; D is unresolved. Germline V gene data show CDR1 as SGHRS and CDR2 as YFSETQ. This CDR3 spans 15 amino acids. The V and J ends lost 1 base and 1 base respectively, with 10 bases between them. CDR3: CASSLYRVGTDTQYF. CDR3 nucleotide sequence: TGCGCCAGCAGCTTGTATAGAGTTGGCACAGATACGCAGTATTTT.

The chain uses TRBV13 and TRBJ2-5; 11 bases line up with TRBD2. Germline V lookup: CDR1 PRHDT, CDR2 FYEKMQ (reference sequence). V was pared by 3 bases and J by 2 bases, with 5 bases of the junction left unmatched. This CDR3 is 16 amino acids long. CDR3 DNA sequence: TGTGCCAGCAGCTTTCCCGGGACTAGCGGACAAGAGACCCAGTACTTC. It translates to CASSFPGTSGQETQYF. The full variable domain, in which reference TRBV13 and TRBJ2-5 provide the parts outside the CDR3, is AAGVIQSPRHLIKEKRETATLKCYPIPRHDTVYWYQQGPGQDPQFLISFYEKMQSDKGSIPDRFSAQQFSDYHSELNMSSLELGDSALYFCASSFPGTSGQETQYFGPGTRLLVL.

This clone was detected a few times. The chain's CDR3 is CASSKTTGWETQYF. In DNA, the CDR3 is TGTGCCAGCAGCAAGACGACAGGGTGGGAGACCCAGTACTTC. The chain employs TRBV7-2 and TRBJ2-5; 7 bases fit TRBD1. This CDR3 contains 14 residues. From germline, CDR1 is SGHTA and CDR2 FQGNSA. The junction had 8 bases not matched to a gene; V was cut back by 5 bases and J by 5 bases.

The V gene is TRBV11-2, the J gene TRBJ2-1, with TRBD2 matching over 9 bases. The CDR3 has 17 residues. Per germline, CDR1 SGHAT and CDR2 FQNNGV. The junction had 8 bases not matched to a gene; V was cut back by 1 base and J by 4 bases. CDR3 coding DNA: TGTGCCAGCAGCTTAGCCCGATCTAGCGGGAATTACAATGAGCAGTTCTTC. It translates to CASSLARSSGNYNEQFF.

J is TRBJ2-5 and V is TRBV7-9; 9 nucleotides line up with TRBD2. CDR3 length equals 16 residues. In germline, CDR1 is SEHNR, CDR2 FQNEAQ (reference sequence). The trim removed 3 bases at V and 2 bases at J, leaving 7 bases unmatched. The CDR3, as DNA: TGTGCCAGCAGCTTGGGACTAGCTTCGAAACAAGAGACCCAGTACTTC. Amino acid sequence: CASSLGLASKQETQYF.

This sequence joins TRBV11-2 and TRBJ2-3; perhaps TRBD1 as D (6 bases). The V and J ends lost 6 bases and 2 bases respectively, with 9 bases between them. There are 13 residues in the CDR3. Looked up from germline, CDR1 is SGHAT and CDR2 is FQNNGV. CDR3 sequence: CASRWTATDTQYF. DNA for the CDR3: TGTGCCAGCAGATGGACAGCCACAGATACGCAGTATTTT.

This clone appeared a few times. The CDR3 is CASSFLGDNQPQHF. The CDR3 DNA is TGTGCCAGCAGCTTCCTCGGGGACAATCAGCCCCAGCATTTT. V gene TRBV5-6 combines with J gene TRBJ1-5; no definite D call. V lost 2 bases and J 3 bases, leaving 9 bases between the germline ends. Germline V gene lookup returns CDR1 SGHDT and CDR2 YYEEEE. This CDR3 region has 14 residues.

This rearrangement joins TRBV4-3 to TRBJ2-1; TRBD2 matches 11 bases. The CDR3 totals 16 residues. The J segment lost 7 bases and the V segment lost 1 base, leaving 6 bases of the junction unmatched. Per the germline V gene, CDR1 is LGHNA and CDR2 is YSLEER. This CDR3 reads CASSQGLLAGANEQFF. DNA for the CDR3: TGCGCCAGCAGCCAAGGCTTACTAGCGGGAGCGAATGAGCAGTTCTTC.

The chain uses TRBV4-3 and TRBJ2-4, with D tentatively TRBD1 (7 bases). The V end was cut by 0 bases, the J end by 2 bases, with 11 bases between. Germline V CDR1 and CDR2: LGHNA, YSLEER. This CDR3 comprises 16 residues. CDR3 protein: CASSQDAGGSKNIQYF. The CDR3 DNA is TGCGCCAGCAGCCAAGATGCAGGGGGGTCCAAAAACATTCAGTACTTC.

CDR3 sequence (DNA): TGTGCCAGCAGCTTAGACCCCGCACAGGTTGGTCACTCCTACGAGCAGTACTTC. Amino acid sequence: CASSLDPAQVGHSYEQYF. This chain connects TRBV11-3 to TRBJ2-7, with D possibly TRBD1 on 5 matching bases. This CDR3 has 18 residues. Germline lookup yields CDR1 SGHNT and CDR2 YENEEA. Trimming removed 0 bases at V and 0 bases at J, with 18 bases between. The full variable domain, in which reference TRBV11-3 and TRBJ2-7 provide the parts outside the CDR3, is EAGVVQSPRYKIIEKKQPVAFWCNPISGHNTLYWYLQNLGQGPELLIRYENEEAVDDSQLPKDRFSAERLKGVDSTLKIQPAELGDSAVYLCASSLDPAQVGHSYEQYFGPGTRLTVT.

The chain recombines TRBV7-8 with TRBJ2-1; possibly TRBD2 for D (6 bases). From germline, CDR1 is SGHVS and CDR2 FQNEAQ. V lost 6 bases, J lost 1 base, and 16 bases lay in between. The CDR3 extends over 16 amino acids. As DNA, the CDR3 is TGTGCCAGCAGAAATTCCGCGGGGTTTTCCTACAATGAGCAGTTCTTC. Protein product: CASRNSAGFSYNEQFF. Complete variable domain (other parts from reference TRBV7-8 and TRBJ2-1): GAGVSQSPRYKVAKRGQDVALRCDPISGHVSLFWYQQALGQGPEFLTYFQNEAQLDKSGLPSDRFFAERPEGSVSTLKIQRTQQEDSAVYLCASRNSAGFSYNEQFFGPGTRLTVL.

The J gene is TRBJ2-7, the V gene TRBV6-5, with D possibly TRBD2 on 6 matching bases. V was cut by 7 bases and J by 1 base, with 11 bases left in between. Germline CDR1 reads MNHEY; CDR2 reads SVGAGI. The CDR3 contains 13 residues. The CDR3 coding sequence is TGTGCCAGCATGATTAGCGGTTCCTACGAGCAGTACTTC. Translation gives CASMISGSYEQYF.

CDR3 coding DNA: TGTGCCAGCAGTTATAACTCAGGTTATGGCTACACCTTC. Translating it yields CASSYNSGYGYTF. This chain joins TRBV2 and TRBJ1-2; D uncertain. The germline V and J ends were trimmed by 5 bases and 5 bases, with 12 bases remaining between them. Germline V gives CDR1 SNHLY, CDR2 FYNNEI. The CDR3 totals 13 residues. The full variable domain, in which reference TRBV2 and TRBJ1-2 provide the parts outside the CDR3, is EPEVTQTPSHQVTQMGQEVILRCVPISNHLYFYWYRQILGQKVEFLVSFYNNEISEKSEIFDDQFSVERPDGSNFTLKIRSTKLEDSAMYFCASSYNSGYGYTFGSGTRLTVV.

CDR3 sequence reads: CASSPLAGGLYEQYF. In nucleotides, the CDR3 is TGTGCCAGCAGCCCCCTAGCGGGAGGACTCTACGAGCAGTACTTC. V is TRBV27 and J is TRBJ2-7; 11 positions match TRBD2. Germline CDR1 reads MNHEY; CDR2 reads SMNVEV (reference sequence). The length of the CDR3 is 15 residues. Losses at the gene ends were 6 bases for V and 3 bases for J; bases not matched to a gene: 7.

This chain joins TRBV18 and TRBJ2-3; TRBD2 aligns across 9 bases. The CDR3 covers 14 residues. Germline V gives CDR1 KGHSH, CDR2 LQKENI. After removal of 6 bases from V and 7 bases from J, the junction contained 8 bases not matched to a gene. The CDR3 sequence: CASSSSGSGNTQYF. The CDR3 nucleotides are TGTGCCAGCTCGAGTAGCGGGAGTGGAAATACGCAGTATTTT.

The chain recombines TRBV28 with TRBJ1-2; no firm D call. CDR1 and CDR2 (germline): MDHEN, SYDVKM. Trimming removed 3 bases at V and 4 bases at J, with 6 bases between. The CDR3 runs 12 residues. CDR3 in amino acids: CASSFGGYGYTF. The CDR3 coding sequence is TGTGCCAGCAGTTTCGGCGGCTATGGCTACACCTTC.

CDR3 loop: CASSANTGPLTGELFF. The CDR3 region has the DNA TGTGCCAGCAGTGCCAATACAGGACCACTCACCGGGGAGCTGTTTTTT. The rearrangement joins TRBV28 to TRBJ2-2; tentatively, D is TRBD1 (5 bases). The CDR3 runs to 16 residues. The V gene lost 5 bases and the J gene lost 4 bases, with 17 bases spanning the gap. The germline gives CDR1 MDHEN, CDR2 SYDVKM.